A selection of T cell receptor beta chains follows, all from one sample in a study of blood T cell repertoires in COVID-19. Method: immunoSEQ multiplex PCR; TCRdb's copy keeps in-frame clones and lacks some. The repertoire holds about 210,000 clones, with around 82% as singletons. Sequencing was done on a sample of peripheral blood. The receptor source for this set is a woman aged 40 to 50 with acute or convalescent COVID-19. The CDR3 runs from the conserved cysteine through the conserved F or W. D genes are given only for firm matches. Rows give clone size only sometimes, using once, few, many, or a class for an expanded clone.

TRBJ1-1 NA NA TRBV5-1 CASSTWGGGTEAFF TGCGCCAGCAGCACCTGGGGGGGAGGTACTGAAGCTTTCTTT
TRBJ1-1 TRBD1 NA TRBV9 CASSAHRGLDTEAFF TGTGCCAGCAGCGCCCACAGGGGGCTGGACACTGAAGCTTTCTTT
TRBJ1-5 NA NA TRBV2 CASSDSPDRPHQPQHF TGTGCCAGCAGCGACTCCCCTGACAGACCCCATCAGCCCCAGCATTTT
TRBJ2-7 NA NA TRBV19 CASSGYLNEQYF TGTGCCAGTTCGGGTTACTTGAACGAGCAGTACTTC
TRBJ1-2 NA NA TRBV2 CASSAREGNYGYTF TGTGCCAGCAGTGCAAGGGAGGGGAACTATGGCTACACCTTC
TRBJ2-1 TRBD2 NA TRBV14 CASSPSSGRNSYNEQFF TGTGCCAGCAGCCCTTCTAGCGGGCGTAACTCCTACAATGAGCAGTTCTTC
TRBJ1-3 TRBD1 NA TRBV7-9 CASSLSTGTGNTIYF TGTGCCAGCAGCCTATCGACAGGGACTGGAAACACCATATATTTT
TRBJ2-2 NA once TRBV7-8 CASSLFRFAGARVAGELFF TGTGCCAGCAGCTTATTCCGTTTCGCAGGGGCCCGGGTTGCCGGGGAGCTGTTTTTT
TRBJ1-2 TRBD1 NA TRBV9 CASSVEVGQGAYGYTF TGTGCCAGCAGCGTAGAGGTGGGACAGGGTGCCTATGGCTACACCTTC
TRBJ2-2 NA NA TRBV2 CASTLQRAARGELFF TGTGCCAGCACTCTTCAGAGGGCGGCGAGAGGGGAGCTGTTTTTT
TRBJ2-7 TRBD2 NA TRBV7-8 CASSWASGGNSYEQYF TGTGCCAGCAGCTGGGCCAGCGGGGGGAACTCCTACGAGCAGTACTTC
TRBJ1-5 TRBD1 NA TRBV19 CASSIDRGAVDGQPQHF TGTGCCAGTAGTATCGACAGGGGCGCCGTCGATGGTCAGCCCCAGCATTTT
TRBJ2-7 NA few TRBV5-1 CASSASSGNYEQYF TGCGCCAGCAGCGCGAGTAGCGGAAACTACGAGCAGTACTTC
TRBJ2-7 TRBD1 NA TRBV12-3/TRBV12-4 CASSTRGWYEQYF TGTGCCAGCAGCACCAGGGGGTGGTACGAGCAGTACTTC
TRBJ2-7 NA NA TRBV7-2 CASSQDYVSYEQYF TGTGCCAGCAGCCAAGACTACGTTTCCTACGAGCAGTACTTC
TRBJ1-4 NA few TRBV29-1 CSVEKRGLESEKLFF TGCAGCGTTGAAAAGAGAGGGTTGGAGAGTGAAAAACTGTTTTTT
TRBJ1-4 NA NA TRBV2 CASSERGREANEKLFF TGTGCCAGCAGTGAAAGAGGGCGGGAGGCTAATGAAAAACTGTTTTTT
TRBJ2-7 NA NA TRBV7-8 CASSQSRGITYEQYF TGTGCCAGCAGTCAATCCAGAGGGATTACCTACGAGCAGTACTTC
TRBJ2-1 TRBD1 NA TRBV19 CASSIEQGRYEQFF TGTGCCAGTAGTATAGAACAGGGGAGATATGAGCAGTTCTTC
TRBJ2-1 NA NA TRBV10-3 CAISERSLRSYNEQFF TGTGCCATCAGTGAGAGGTCTCTGAGGTCCTACAATGAGCAGTTCTTC
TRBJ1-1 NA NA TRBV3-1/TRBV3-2 CASSRPGLNTEAFF TGTGCCAGCAGCCGGCCAGGGTTGAACACTGAAGCTTTCTTT
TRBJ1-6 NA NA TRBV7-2 CASSSPRQAPLDNSPLHF TGTGCCAGCAGCTCCCCACGACAGGCTCCTTTGGATAATTCACCCCTCCACTTT
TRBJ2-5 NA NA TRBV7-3 CASSRRQRGETQYF TGTGCCAGCAGCCGACGGCAAAGGGGTGAGACCCAGTACTTC
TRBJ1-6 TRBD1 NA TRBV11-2 CASSSKTGGTYNSPLHF TGTGCCAGCAGCTCGAAAACAGGGGGGACATATAATTCACCCCTCCACTTT
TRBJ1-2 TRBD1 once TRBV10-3 CAISDETGILSGGYTF TGTGCCATCAGTGACGAGACAGGGATACTCTCGGGTGGCTACACCTTC
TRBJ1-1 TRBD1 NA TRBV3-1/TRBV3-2 CASSLRTGVRTEAFF TGTGCCAGCAGCTTGCGGACAGGGGTCAGGACTGAAGCTTTCTTT
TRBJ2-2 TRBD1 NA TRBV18 CASSPGQGETGELFF TGTGCCAGCTCTCCGGGACAGGGTGAGACCGGGGAGCTGTTTTTT
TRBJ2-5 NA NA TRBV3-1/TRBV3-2 CASSRGSLELQETQYF TGTGCCAGCAGCCGAGGCTCCCTTGAACTCCAAGAGACCCAGTACTTC
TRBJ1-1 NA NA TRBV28 CASRVFEQEAFF TGTGCCAGCAGGGTTTTTGAGCAAGAAGCTTTCTTT
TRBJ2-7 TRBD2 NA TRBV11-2 CASSNIAGGPGEQYF TGTGCCAGCAGCAACATAGCGGGAGGGCCGGGAGAGCAGTACTTC
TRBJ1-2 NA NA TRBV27 CASSSSSNYGYTF TGTGCCAGCAGTTCCTCCTCTAACTATGGCTACACCTTC
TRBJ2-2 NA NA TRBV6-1 CASSEGHFVNTGELFF TGTGCCAGCAGTGAAGGCCACTTTGTGAACACCGGGGAGCTGTTTTTT
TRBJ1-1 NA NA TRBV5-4 CASSRTPNTEAFF TGTGCCAGCAGCAGGACACCAAACACTGAAGCTTTCTTT